The present T cell receptor (beta chain) was sequenced within a study of cytomegalovirus exposure and HLA in healthy donors. Regarding this clone: Its target is unknown.

Study-wide points: CMV serostatus was the only recorded immune exposure for donors. Later analysis placed DRB1 highest and HLA-C lowest in TCR association rates, which differed by HLA locus.

Germline assignment: CDR1 KGHSH and CDR2 LQKENI. V shed 6 bases and J shed 1 base, with 9 bases lying between them. The CDR3 sequence is 13 residues long. Healthy people donating bone marrow made up the donors. Whereas donors were nominally healthy upon sampling, unrecorded immune exposures were probable. Vbeta (60) and Jbeta (13) primers were used in the PCR. Assay used: immunoSEQ multiplex PCR; TCRdb lists only in-frame clones, some missing. The data hold 110,000 or so clones, with 77% observed a single time. The chain is built from TRBV18 and TRBJ2-5, with D unresolved. This TCR came from a man aged 40-50 years in good health and CMV-seropositive. Sequences were obtained from PBMCs. The CDR3 DNA is TGTGCCAGCTCGGCAAACCCCCAAGAGACCCAGTACTTC. This translates into CASSANPQETQYF.